This is a list of T cell receptor beta chains from one sample in a study of T cell responses to AZD1222 COVID-19 vaccine. The data were produced by immunoSEQ multiplex PCR, yet TCRdb's version contains in-frame clones alone and is incomplete. The table has about 150,000 clones, approximately 90% seen once. The source material was peripheral blood, sampled on day 0 of AZD1222 vaccination. These receptors were collected from an adult in good health. Both conserved end residues are part of each CDR3. A D gene is named only where the DNA matches it firmly. A clone size is listed for some rows: how often the clone was seen (once, few, many), or a class if it is expanded.

d_call j_call v_call clone_size cdr3_nt cdr3_aa
. TRBJ1-2 TRBV28 . TGTGCCAGCAGTTTACTGGGGGACTATGGCTACACCTTC CASSLLGDYGYTF
. TRBJ1-3 TRBV6-5 . TGTGCCAGCAGTTACTCGAATACGGGAAACACCATATATTTT CASSYSNTGNTIYF
. TRBJ1-1 TRBV7-9 . TGTGCCATCCCAAAGGCAGGGGAAACTGAAGCTTTCTTT CAIPKAGETEAFF
. TRBJ2-1 TRBV19 . TGTGCCAGTAGTAGCGGGGTAGACCTTAATGAGCAGTTCTTC CASSSGVDLNEQFF
. TRBJ2-5 TRBV9 . TGTGCCAGCAGCGTAGGTAGAGCCCAAGAGACCCAGTACTTC CASSVGRAQETQYF
TRBD2 TRBJ2-5 TRBV6-5 . TGTGCCAGCATTTTAGCGGGGGCCGTCAGCGAGACCCAGTACTTC CASILAGAVSETQYF
. TRBJ2-7 TRBV14 . TGTGCCAGCAGCCAAGACTTCCCCTACGAGCAGTACTTC CASSQDFPYEQYF
. TRBJ1-5 TRBV7-8 . TGTGCCAGCAGCCCCGACAGAGATCAGCCCCAGCATTTT CASSPDRDQPQHF
. TRBJ1-1 TRBV10-3 . TGTGCCATCAGTTCAACGACACAGGGTAACACTGAAGCTTTCTTT CAISSTTQGNTEAFF
. TRBJ2-3 TRBV24-1 . TGTGCCACCAGTGATGGCCAATCGGCAGCAGATACGCAGTATTTT CATSDGQSAADTQYF
. TRBJ2-7 TRBV7-2 once TGTGCCAGCAGCCCCGACCGGGCTACGACCTACGAGCAGTACTTC CASSPDRATTYEQYF
. TRBJ2-1 TRBV7-3 . TGTGCCAGCAGCTCCTCCGGGGCACAGCAGTTCTTC CASSSSGAQQFF
. TRBJ1-5 TRBV5-1 . TGCGCCAGCAGCTTGGCTTGGACGCCTGAAGGCAATCAGCCCCAGCATTTT CASSLAWTPEGNQPQHF
. TRBJ1-1 TRBV4-3 . TGCGCCAGCAGCCAAGAAGTTCCAGGAGGGAACACTGAAGCTTTCTTT CASSQEVPGGNTEAFF
. TRBJ1-1 TRBV9 . TGTGCCAGCAGCACTCACGCCGGGGCTTGGGACACTGAAGCTTTCTTT CASSTHAGAWDTEAFF
. TRBJ2-5 TRBV5-1 . TGCGCCAGCAGGGCGGGATTGGGCTATCAAGAGACCCAGTACTTC CASRAGLGYQETQYF
. TRBJ2-2 TRBV6-2/TRBV6-3 . TGTGCCAGCAGTTACTCATCCAACAGGGTGTACACCGGGGAGCTGTTTTTT CASSYSSNRVYTGELFF
. TRBJ1-1 TRBV19 . TGTGCCAGTAGTCGAGACAGAAACACTGAAGCTTTCTTT CASSRDRNTEAFF
. TRBJ1-3 TRBV18 . TGTGCCAGCTCACCCCTTGACCGGGGCCCTGGCGGGGGAAACACCATATATTTT CASSPLDRGPGGGNTIYF
TRBD1 TRBJ1-4 TRBV24-1 . TGTGCCACCAGTGACCACAACAACAAGGACAGGAGTAATGAAAAACTGTTTTTT CATSDHNNKDRSNEKLFF
. TRBJ2-7 TRBV27 . TGTGCCAGCAGTCCCATGGACTCCTCCTACGAGCAGTACTTC CASSPMDSSYEQYF
TRBD2 TRBJ2-7 TRBV3-1/TRBV3-2 . TGTGCCAGCAGCCATCCCATTGGGCACAGCGGGGCTTACGAGCAGTACTTC CASSHPIGHSGAYEQYF
. TRBJ2-1 TRBV4-1 . TGCGCCAGCAGCCAAGATCCAACGGTTGGCTCCTACAATGAGCAGTTCTTC CASSQDPTVGSYNEQFF
TRBD1 TRBJ1-4 TRBV30 . TGTGCCTGGAAGGAGACAGGGTGGAGTGAAAAACTGTTTTTT CAWKETGWSEKLFF
. TRBJ2-2 TRBV7-6 once TGTGCCAGCAGCTTAGACGGGGGAGGTGGGGAGCTGTTTTTT CASSLDGGGGELFF
. TRBJ1-1 TRBV5-6 . TGTGCCAGCAGCTTGATCTACGGGAACAGGCCCGGCGGAGCTTTCTTT CASSLIYGNRPGGAFF
. TRBJ1-1 TRBV2 once TGTGCCAGCAGTGGGCAGCCGAACACTGAAGCTTTCTTT CASSGQPNTEAFF
TRBD1 TRBJ1-1 TRBV18 . TGTGCCAGCTCACAACAGGGGCCGAACACTGAAGCTTTCTTT CASSQQGPNTEAFF
. TRBJ1-3 TRBV19 . TGTGCCAGTAGAGGCAGCTCTGGAAACACCATATATTTT CASRGSSGNTIYF
. TRBJ1-6 TRBV4-2 few TGTGCCAGCAGCTCCCGGGGAAGTGATTCACCCCTCCACTTT CASSSRGSDSPLHF
TRBD1 TRBJ1-3 TRBV9 . TGTGCCAGCAGCCCCAAGACCGGGACAGGGGGCTTCGCGGGAAACACCATATATTTT CASSPKTGTGGFAGNTIYF
TRBD1 TRBJ1-1 TRBV10-3 . TGTGCCATCAGTGACCCGGGACAGGGAGTACCTGAAGCTTTCTTT CAISDPGQGVPEAFF
. TRBJ2-5 TRBV25-1 . TGTGCCAGCAGTGAATTTAATAAACAAGAGACCCAGTACTTC CASSEFNKQETQYF
TRBD2 TRBJ2-7 TRBV5-4 . TGTGCCAGCAGCTTGGCCCCGAGCGGGGGGGCTCTCGAGCAGTACTTC CASSLAPSGGALEQYF
. TRBJ2-7 TRBV4-1 . TGCGCCAGCAGCCGGGGGACGGAGTCCTACGAGCAGTACTTC CASSRGTESYEQYF
. TRBJ1-6 TRBV6-5 . TGTGCCAGCAGCCCAGGATTGAATTCACCCCTCCACTTT CASSPGLNSPLHF
. TRBJ1-5 TRBV4-1 . TGCGCCAGCAGCCAACAGCTCGGGCAGGTGAATCAGCCCCAGCATTTT CASSQQLGQVNQPQHF
TRBD1 TRBJ2-3 TRBV6-6 . TGTGCCAGCAGTTATGCCGGGACAGGGGACGCAGATACGCAGTATTTT CASSYAGTGDADTQYF
. TRBJ1-3 TRBV18 . TGTGCCAGCTCACCGGCGGGTGGAAACACCATATATTTT CASSPAGGNTIYF
. TRBJ1-2 TRBV25-1 . TGTGCCACCCAACTGGGTCCCAACTATGGCTACACCTTC CATQLGPNYGYTF